These T cell receptor beta chains were read from a single sample in a study of blood T cell repertoires in COVID-19. Libraries were prepared by immunoSEQ multiplex PCR; TCRdb keeps only in-frame clonotypes and omits some of them. The sample has some 200,000 clones; about 83% are singletons. The sequenced sample was peripheral blood. These receptors were collected from a woman under 40 with COVID-19, enrolled during active disease. Both conserved end residues are part of each CDR3. Fields, in order: J gene, V gene, clone size, D gene, CDR3 length, CDR3 protein, CDR3 DNA. D genes are given only for firm matches. The size field is filled for only some rows; it gives once, few, many or a size class.

j_gene: TRBJ2-2
v_gene: TRBV9
abundance: -
d_gene: -
len: 15
CDR3aa: CASSVSPGNTGELFF
CDR3nt: TGTGCCAGCAGCGTAAGTCCAGGGAACACCGGGGAGCTGTTTTTT

j_gene: TRBJ1-2
v_gene: TRBV11-2
abundance: -
d_gene: -
len: 12
CDR3aa: CASSELREGYTF
CDR3nt: TGTGCCAGCAGCGAACTCCGCGAAGGCTACACCTTC

j_gene: TRBJ2-7
v_gene: TRBV3-1/TRBV3-2
abundance: few
d_gene: -
len: 13
CDR3aa: CASCIGEWYEQYF
CDR3nt: TGTGCCAGCTGTATTGGGGAGTGGTACGAGCAGTACTTC

j_gene: TRBJ2-1
v_gene: TRBV30
abundance: -
d_gene: TRBD2
len: 10
CDR3aa: CAWRGLGWFF
CDR3nt: TGTGCCTGGAGGGGACTAGGGTGGTTCTTC

j_gene: TRBJ2-7
v_gene: TRBV5-4
abundance: -
d_gene: TRBD2
len: 15
CDR3aa: CASSFSQRGSYEQYF
CDR3nt: TGTGCCAGCAGCTTTTCCCAGCGGGGCTCCTACGAGCAGTACTTC

j_gene: TRBJ1-4
v_gene: TRBV7-9
abundance: -
d_gene: -
len: 15
CDR3aa: CASSPKRLGAEKLFF
CDR3nt: TGTGCCAGCAGCCCGAAACGCCTCGGAGCTGAAAAACTGTTTTTT

j_gene: TRBJ2-1
v_gene: TRBV6-1
abundance: once
d_gene: TRBD1
len: 13
CDR3aa: CASTQTGGGEQFF
CDR3nt: TGTGCCAGCACACAGACAGGGGGGGGTGAGCAGTTCTTC

j_gene: TRBJ1-2
v_gene: TRBV15
abundance: -
d_gene: TRBD1
len: 13
CDR3aa: CATSREDREGYTF
CDR3nt: TGTGCCACCAGCAGAGAGGACAGGGAAGGCTACACCTTC

j_gene: TRBJ2-2
v_gene: TRBV6-2/TRBV6-3
abundance: -
d_gene: TRBD2
len: 18
CDR3aa: CASSSRGLADANTGELFF
CDR3nt: TGTGCCAGCAGTTCACGAGGACTAGCGGACGCGAACACCGGGGAGCTGTTTTTT

j_gene: TRBJ1-3
v_gene: TRBV10-3
abundance: -
d_gene: -
len: 17
CDR3aa: CAISEMLDSGTGNTIYF
CDR3nt: TGTGCCATCAGTGAGATGCTGGACAGTGGGACTGGAAACACCATATATTTT

j_gene: TRBJ2-1
v_gene: TRBV3-1/TRBV3-2
abundance: many
d_gene: -
len: 16
CDR3aa: CASSQDGGGGYNEQFF
CDR3nt: TGTGCCAGCAGCCAAGATGGGGGAGGGGGCTACAATGAGCAGTTCTTC

j_gene: TRBJ1-6
v_gene: TRBV6-5
abundance: -
d_gene: -
len: 15
CDR3aa: CASSREGGGLSPLHF
CDR3nt: TGTGCCAGCAGCCGCGAGGGGGGGGGCCTGTCACCCCTCCACTTT

j_gene: TRBJ2-1
v_gene: TRBV5-1
abundance: -
d_gene: -
len: 13
CDR3aa: CASGPPMDNEQFF
CDR3nt: TGCGCCAGCGGGCCCCCTATGGACAATGAGCAGTTCTTC

j_gene: TRBJ1-6
v_gene: TRBV5-6
abundance: -
d_gene: -
len: 16
CDR3aa: CASSLYRQDDGSPLHF
CDR3nt: TGTGCCAGCAGCCTATATCGACAGGACGATGGGTCACCCCTCCACTTT

j_gene: TRBJ1-1
v_gene: TRBV5-4
abundance: few
d_gene: -
len: 15
CDR3aa: CASSRDPGQITEAFF
CDR3nt: TGTGCCAGCAGCCGAGATCCGGGACAAATCACTGAAGCTTTCTTT

j_gene: TRBJ2-1
v_gene: TRBV7-3
abundance: -
d_gene: -
len: 14
CDR3aa: CASSLDPSVDEQFF
CDR3nt: TGTGCCAGCAGCTTAGACCCTAGCGTCGATGAGCAGTTCTTC

j_gene: TRBJ1-2
v_gene: TRBV5-4
abundance: -
d_gene: TRBD1
len: 13
CDR3aa: CASSEDRAIGYTF
CDR3nt: TGTGCCAGCAGCGAAGACAGGGCGATCGGCTACACCTTC

j_gene: TRBJ1-2
v_gene: TRBV5-6
abundance: -
d_gene: -
len: 14
CDR3aa: CASSHWEGMRGYTF
CDR3nt: TGTGCCAGCAGCCACTGGGAGGGAATGAGGGGCTACACCTTC

j_gene: TRBJ2-5
v_gene: TRBV7-6
abundance: -
d_gene: TRBD1
len: 15
CDR3aa: CASSPKNRGPETQYF
CDR3nt: TGTGCCAGCAGCCCCAAAAACAGGGGGCCGGAGACCCAGTACTTC

j_gene: TRBJ2-1
v_gene: TRBV30
abundance: -
d_gene: TRBD2
len: 14
CDR3aa: CAWSAGTTDNEQFF
CDR3nt: TGTGCCTGGAGTGCCGGGACTACGGACAATGAGCAGTTCTTC

j_gene: TRBJ1-4
v_gene: TRBV7-3
abundance: -
d_gene: TRBD1
len: 16
CDR3aa: CASSLLPGQGDEKLFF
CDR3nt: TGTGCCAGCAGCTTATTGCCGGGACAGGGAGATGAAAAACTGTTTTTT

j_gene: TRBJ2-1
v_gene: TRBV10-3
abundance: -
d_gene: TRBD2
len: 17
CDR3aa: CAISESTSGRGKDEQFF
CDR3nt: TGTGCCATCAGTGAGTCGACTAGCGGGAGGGGAAAGGATGAGCAGTTCTTC

j_gene: TRBJ2-7
v_gene: TRBV11-2
abundance: -
d_gene: TRBD2
len: 13
CDR3aa: CASSGLALYEQYF
CDR3nt: TGTGCCAGCAGTGGACTAGCGCTGTACGAGCAGTACTTC

j_gene: TRBJ1-4
v_gene: TRBV9
abundance: -
d_gene: -
len: 16
CDR3aa: CASSPTAAATNEKLFF
CDR3nt: TGTGCCAGCAGCCCAACAGCGGCTGCAACTAATGAAAAACTGTTTTTT

j_gene: TRBJ1-3
v_gene: TRBV9
abundance: once
d_gene: TRBD1
len: 17
CDR3aa: CASSPKGGLGGGNTIYF
CDR3nt: TGTGCCAGCAGCCCTAAAGGGGGCCTTGGAGGTGGAAACACCATATATTTT

j_gene: TRBJ2-1
v_gene: TRBV7-9
abundance: -
d_gene: TRBD2
len: 16
CDR3aa: CASSFVRTSYNNEQFF
CDR3nt: TGTGCCAGCAGCTTCGTCCGGACTAGCTACAACAATGAGCAGTTCTTC

j_gene: TRBJ2-7
v_gene: TRBV5-1
abundance: -
d_gene: TRBD1
len: 15
CDR3aa: CASSLTGGPTYEQYF
CDR3nt: TGCGCCAGCAGCCTAACAGGGGGCCCTACCTACGAGCAGTACTTC

j_gene: TRBJ2-1
v_gene: TRBV9
abundance: -
d_gene: TRBD2
len: 17
CDR3aa: CASSATTSGGGYNEQFF
CDR3nt: TGTGCCAGCAGCGCTACGACTAGCGGGGGAGGATACAATGAGCAGTTCTTC

j_gene: TRBJ2-1
v_gene: TRBV11-3
abundance: -
d_gene: TRBD2
len: 16
CDR3aa: CASSFTSGRTGGEQFF
CDR3nt: TGTGCCAGCAGCTTTACTAGCGGGCGAACTGGGGGTGAGCAGTTCTTC

j_gene: TRBJ1-4
v_gene: TRBV20-1
abundance: -
d_gene: -
len: 11
CDR3aa: CSAERGEKLFF
CDR3nt: TGCAGTGCGGAAAGGGGGGAAAAACTGTTTTTT

j_gene: TRBJ1-3
v_gene: TRBV11-2
abundance: -
d_gene: -
len: 16
CDR3aa: CASSLARGSGGHTIYF
CDR3nt: TGTGCCAGCAGCTTAGCTCGAGGGTCCGGTGGACACACCATATATTTT

j_gene: TRBJ1-1
v_gene: TRBV3-1/TRBV3-2
abundance: -
d_gene: -
len: 13
CDR3aa: CASRLKTGTEAFF
CDR3nt: TGTGCCAGCAGACTTAAGACGGGCACTGAAGCTTTCTTT

j_gene: TRBJ1-1
v_gene: TRBV6-6
abundance: -
d_gene: -
len: 12
CDR3aa: CASTRSNTEAFF
CDR3nt: TGTGCCAGCACTCGGAGTAACACTGAAGCTTTCTTT

j_gene: TRBJ2-2
v_gene: TRBV5-4
abundance: -
d_gene: TRBD1
len: 17
CDR3aa: CASSLGQGRANTGELFF
CDR3nt: TGTGCCAGCAGCTTGGGACAGGGTCGGGCAAACACCGGGGAGCTGTTTTTT

j_gene: TRBJ2-7
v_gene: TRBV19
abundance: once
d_gene: TRBD1
len: 16
CDR3aa: CASTGGVSPTSYEQYF
CDR3nt: TGTGCCAGTACAGGGGGAGTCTCCCCAACCTCCTACGAGCAGTACTTC

j_gene: TRBJ2-1
v_gene: TRBV6-6
abundance: -
d_gene: TRBD2
len: 13
CDR3aa: CASRRGAVNEQFF
CDR3nt: TGTGCCAGCAGGCGGGGGGCGGTAAATGAGCAGTTCTTC

j_gene: TRBJ2-3
v_gene: TRBV27
abundance: once
d_gene: -
len: 14
CDR3aa: CASSLTLRRDTQYF
CDR3nt: TGTGCCAGCAGTTTAACCCTGAGGAGGGATACGCAGTATTTT

j_gene: TRBJ1-2
v_gene: TRBV2
abundance: -
d_gene: -
len: 12
CDR3aa: CASSDNSYGYTF
CDR3nt: TGTGCCAGCAGTGATAACAGTTATGGCTACACCTTC

j_gene: TRBJ1-2
v_gene: TRBV24-1
abundance: -
d_gene: -
len: 13
CDR3aa: CATSDLRAGGYTF
CDR3nt: TGTGCCACCAGTGATTTGCGGGCGGGGGGCTACACCTTC

j_gene: TRBJ1-2
v_gene: TRBV7-3
abundance: few
d_gene: -
len: 13
CDR3aa: CASSLGARYGYTF
CDR3nt: TGTGCCAGCAGCTTGGGGGCGCGGTATGGCTACACCTTC

j_gene: TRBJ1-5
v_gene: TRBV30
abundance: -
d_gene: -
len: 14
CDR3aa: CAWSVPQDIQPQHF
CDR3nt: TGTGCCTGGAGTGTACCACAGGATATTCAGCCCCAGCATTTT

j_gene: TRBJ1-5
v_gene: TRBV27
abundance: -
d_gene: -
len: 15
CDR3aa: CASSLIFAANQPQHF
CDR3nt: TGTGCCAGCAGTTTAATCTTCGCGGCGAATCAGCCCCAGCATTTT

j_gene: TRBJ1-6
v_gene: TRBV6-4
abundance: -
d_gene: -
len: 15
CDR3aa: CASSESSSYNSPLHF
CDR3nt: TGTGCCAGCAGTGAGAGTAGCTCCTATAATTCACCCCTCCACTTT

j_gene: TRBJ1-1
v_gene: TRBV19
abundance: -
d_gene: -
len: 16
CDR3aa: CASSTVGAGANTEAFF
CDR3nt: TGTGCCAGTAGTACGGTAGGGGCGGGGGCGAACACTGAAGCTTTCTTT

j_gene: TRBJ1-4
v_gene: TRBV6-6
abundance: -
d_gene: -
len: 13
CDR3aa: CASSLRELEKLFF
CDR3nt: TGTGCCAGCAGTCTCCGGGAACTAGAAAAACTGTTTTTT

j_gene: TRBJ2-1
v_gene: TRBV19
abundance: -
d_gene: -
len: 13
CDR3aa: CASINNLRHQEVF
CDR3nt: TGTGCCAGTATTAATAACCTACGACACCAGGAGGTCTTC

j_gene: TRBJ2-2
v_gene: TRBV3-1/TRBV3-2
abundance: -
d_gene: -
len: 12
CDR3aa: CASSQDVGELFF
CDR3nt: TGTGCCAGCAGCCAAGACGTCGGGGAGCTGTTTTTT

j_gene: TRBJ1-6
v_gene: TRBV2
abundance: -
d_gene: -
len: 16
CDR3aa: CAMSTDMGGVNSPLHF
CDR3nt: TGTGCCATGTCAACGGACATGGGGGGGGTAAATTCACCCCTCCACTTT

j_gene: TRBJ1-6
v_gene: TRBV30
abundance: -
d_gene: -
len: 15
CDR3aa: CAWSSSTHYNSPLHF
CDR3nt: TGTGCCTGGTCTTCATCGACACACTATAATTCACCCCTCCACTTT

j_gene: TRBJ2-1
v_gene: TRBV5-1
abundance: -
d_gene: -
len: 14
CDR3aa: CASSLGGDYNEQFF
CDR3nt: TGCGCCAGCAGCTTGGGTGGAGACTACAATGAGCAGTTCTTC

j_gene: TRBJ2-7
v_gene: TRBV9
abundance: -
d_gene: -
len: 15
CDR3aa: CASSVGGGVEYEQYF
CDR3nt: TGTGCCAGCAGCGTAGGTGGCGGGGTCGAATACGAGCAGTACTTC

j_gene: TRBJ1-2
v_gene: TRBV28
abundance: -
d_gene: TRBD1
len: 15
CDR3aa: CASNLDGTDKYGYTF
CDR3nt: TGTGCCAGCAACCTTGACGGGACAGACAAATATGGCTACACCTTC

j_gene: TRBJ1-2
v_gene: TRBV7-2
abundance: -
d_gene: -
len: 14
CDR3aa: CASAAGRANYGYTF
CDR3nt: TGTGCCAGCGCTGCGGGCCGAGCTAACTATGGCTACACCTTC

j_gene: TRBJ2-7
v_gene: TRBV19
abundance: -
d_gene: TRBD2
len: 14
CDR3aa: CASRVAGGTYEQYF
CDR3nt: TGTGCCAGTAGGGTAGCGGGAGGGACCTACGAGCAGTACTTC

j_gene: TRBJ2-7
v_gene: TRBV6-5
abundance: -
d_gene: TRBD1
len: 14
CDR3aa: CASRRAGQGHEQYF
CDR3nt: TGTGCCAGCAGGAGAGCGGGACAGGGGCACGAGCAGTACTTC

j_gene: TRBJ2-5
v_gene: TRBV7-9
abundance: -
d_gene: -
len: 13
CDR3aa: CASSWPQGKTQYF
CDR3nt: TGTGCCAGCAGTTGGCCCCAGGGAAAGACCCAGTACTTC

j_gene: TRBJ1-2
v_gene: TRBV9
abundance: -
d_gene: -
len: 18
CDR3aa: CASSATRRTDRSDYGYTF
CDR3nt: TGTGCCAGCAGCGCAACACGTAGGACCGACAGGTCTGACTATGGCTACACCTTC